This T cell receptor beta chain was obtained from a study of shared clonotypes between healthy human individuals (dated by TCRdb to 2018 to 2020). About the full investigation: A couple of women and a few men aged 18 to 49 years were included in the cohort. Blood TCR repertoires of five healthy adults were deeply sequenced to estimate repertoire size and the extent of clonotype sharing between individuals. Per donor, three plates each were used for CD4 naive and CD4 memory, two for CD8 naive, and one for CD8 memory. Libraries were prepared and TCR repertoires were sequenced by different laboratories using diverse techniques, in order to increase sequencing depth and limit assay-specific biases. Leukapheresis yielded between about 0.94 and 10 billion PBMCs per donor.

Donors were healthy HIV-negative adults with no recently reported acute infections or vaccinations. Every donor was a Caucasian adult residing in Nashville, Tennessee, USA. CD4+ T cells were enriched by magnetic negative selection; naive cells were then positively selected on CD45RA, and the negative fraction formed the memory subset. After blood collection by leukapheresis, PBMCs were isolated using Ficoll-Histopaque density gradient centrifugation and then cryopreserved in the vapor phase of liquid nitrogen. Purity and quantity of every magnetically sorted T cell population were checked by analytical flow cytometry. From each sorted fraction, genomic DNA was isolated and quantified by UV absorbance on a Nanodrop 2000c. In regard to this clone: Its antigen specificity is not known. Base qualities were left out, and no much larger clone turns up one base away. Other DNA variants within this sample encode the same CDR3.

Cut back by 0 bases and 3 bases, the V and J ends lie 6 bases apart. The CDR3 starts with the cysteine, ends with the phenylalanine, and has 14 residues. The CDR3 DNA has 42 bases and is translated from base 1. CDR1 and CDR2, per the germline V gene (reference sequence), are SEHNR and FQNEAQ. What the study reported, not specific to this receptor: Sampling was restricted to blood, and TCR repertoires in tissues likely differ from the TCR repertoires found in blood. Incomplete sequencing was indicated by rarefaction of sorted-subset datasets, despite the large sequencing depth. Across several donors, about 4.5% of naive CD4, 3% to 4% of naive CD8, about 2.3% of memory CD4, and approximately 0.4% of memory CD8 clonotypes were shared. Larger estimated clonotype richness was generally found for naive subsets than for memory subsets. The genetic and exposure-history diversity represented was limited by the small number of donors. Pairwise subsampling indicated that sequencing depth was expected to affect the degree of clonotype sharing among donors. Compared with non-shared clonotypes, the clonotypes found in all four sorted-subset donors had higher generation probabilities.

Using the deep immunoSEQ assay, multiplex PCR amplified TCR CDR3 regions from genomic DNA. Genomic DNA extracted from each cell subset was distributed evenly over all wells of several immunoSEQ 96-well plates, and each plate served as one replicate. For sorted subsets, 150 to 250 ng genomic DNA, equal to approximately 30,000 T cell genomes, was loaded into each replicate PCR. The purified libraries were quantified using a Qubit 3.0 fluorometer, sized with a Bioanalyzer 2100, and then quantified again using the KAPA Library Quantification kit. Every immunoSEQ 96-well plate was sequenced on a dedicated single-read 150-cycle Illumina NextSeq 550 flow cell. From the authors' description of their analysis: Because the immunoSEQ output held only junctional sequences and lacked quality scores, the filtering could not match the filtering applied to full-length reads. To assign V/J genes and CDR3, sequences were annotated using PyIR, a Python wrapper for IgBLAST v1.9, with IMGT germline references. Reads with weak V/J assignments (E-value above 1e-6), missing CDR3, stop codons, out-of-frame junctions, or ambiguous translated residues were removed. V3J clonotypes were defined as sequences sharing an identical inferred V gene, J gene, and CDR3 amino acid sequence. Percentage overlap between repertoires was computed as shared unique clonotypes divided by the size of the smaller repertoire. Three approaches were used to assess repertoire richness: RTK rarefaction, the Chao1 estimator, and Recon v2.1 estimates of unobserved clonotypes. Generation probabilities for all TCRbeta clonotypes obtained by the gDNA method from a few donors were computed using OLGA. TCRdb took this table from immuneACCESS and kept in-frame rearrangements with V and J called. Such tables lack part of the clones; where checked against another copy, unresolved V genes explain under half of the gap, and the rest is unexplained. The DNA gave D and trimming, while V, J and clone size come from that table. The sample contains 2 million to 2.5 million clones, more than 90% of them found a single time. Clones ranked in the top ten supply around 0.13% of the sample.

The rearrangement joined TRBV7-9 to TRBJ2-1, with no D gene named confidently. The sample taken for sequencing was naive CD4+ T cells sorted from blood. The sample's cell subset or site label is to be understood as: CD45RA+ positively selected. The TCR was taken from a young man in good health. The CDR3 in this case is CASSLASVYNEQFF. In nucleotides, the sequence is TGTGCCAGCAGCTTAGCGTCGGTCTACAATGAGCAGTTCTTC.